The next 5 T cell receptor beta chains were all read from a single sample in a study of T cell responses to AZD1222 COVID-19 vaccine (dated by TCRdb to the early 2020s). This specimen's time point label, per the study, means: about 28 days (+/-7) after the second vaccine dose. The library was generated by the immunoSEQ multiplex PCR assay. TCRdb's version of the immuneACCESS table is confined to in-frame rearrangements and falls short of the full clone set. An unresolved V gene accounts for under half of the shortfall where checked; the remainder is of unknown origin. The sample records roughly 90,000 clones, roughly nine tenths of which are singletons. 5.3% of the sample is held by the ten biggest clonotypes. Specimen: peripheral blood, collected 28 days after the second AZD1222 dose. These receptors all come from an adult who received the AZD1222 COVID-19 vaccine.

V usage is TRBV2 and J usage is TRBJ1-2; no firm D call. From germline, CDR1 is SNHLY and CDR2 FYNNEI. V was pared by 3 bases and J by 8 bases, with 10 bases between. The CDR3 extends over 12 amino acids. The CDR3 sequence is CASSDLPGGYTF. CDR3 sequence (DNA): TGTGCCAGCAGTGACCTCCCGGGAGGCTACACCTTC.

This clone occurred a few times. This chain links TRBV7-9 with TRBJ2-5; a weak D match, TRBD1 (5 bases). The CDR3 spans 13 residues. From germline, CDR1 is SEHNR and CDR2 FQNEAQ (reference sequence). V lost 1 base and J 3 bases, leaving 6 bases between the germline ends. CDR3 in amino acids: CASSLVREETQYF. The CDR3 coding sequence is TGTGCCAGCAGCTTAGTCAGGGAAGAGACCCAGTACTTC. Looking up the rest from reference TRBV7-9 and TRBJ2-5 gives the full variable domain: DTGVSQNPRHKITKRGQNVTFRCDPISEHNRLYWYRQTLGQGPEFLTYFQNEAQLEKSRLLSDRFSAERPKGSFSTLEIQRTEQGDSAMYLCASSLVREETQYFGPGTRLLVL.

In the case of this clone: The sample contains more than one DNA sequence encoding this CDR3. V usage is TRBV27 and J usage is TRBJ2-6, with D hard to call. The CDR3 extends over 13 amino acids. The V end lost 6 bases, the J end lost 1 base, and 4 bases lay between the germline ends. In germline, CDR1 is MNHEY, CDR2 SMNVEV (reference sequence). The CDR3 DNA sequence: TGTGCCAGCAGCGTATCTGGGGCCAACGTCCTGACTTTC. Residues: CASSVSGANVLTF.

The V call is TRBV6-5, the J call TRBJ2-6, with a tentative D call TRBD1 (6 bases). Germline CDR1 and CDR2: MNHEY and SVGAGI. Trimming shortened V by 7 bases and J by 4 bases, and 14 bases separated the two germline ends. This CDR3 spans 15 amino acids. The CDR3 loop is CASTNRVLGANVLTF. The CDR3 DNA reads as TGTGCCAGCACCAACAGGGTGCTGGGGGCCAACGTCCTGACTTTC.

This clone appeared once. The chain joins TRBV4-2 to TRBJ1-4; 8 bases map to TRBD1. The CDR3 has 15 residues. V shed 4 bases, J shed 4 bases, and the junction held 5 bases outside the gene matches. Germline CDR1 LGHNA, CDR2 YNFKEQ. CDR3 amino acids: CASSRPGQVNEKLFF. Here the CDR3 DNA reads TGTGCCAGCAGCCGACCGGGACAGGTTAATGAAAAACTGTTTTTT.